This note documents a single T cell receptor beta chain sequence. Other DNA sequences in this sample translate to the same CDR3. Trimming cost V 5 bases and J 4 bases, with 5 bases left between them. There are 11 residues in the CDR3. This sample is part of a study of blood T cell repertoires in COVID-19. Looking at the study overall: COVID-19 samples collected from the United States, Italy and Spain covered acute and convalescent phases.

The protocol was immunoSEQ multiplex PCR, while the TCRdb copy is restricted to in-frame clones and leaves out a portion. The sample has about 400,000 clones; more than 80% are singletons. Sequencing was carried out using peripheral blood. The chain recombines TRBV12-3 or TRBV12-4 with TRBJ1-1; perhaps TRBD1 as D (5 bases). The receptor's source is a man aged 40-50 years with acute or convalescent COVID-19. The CDR3 loop is CASSQGTEAFF. In DNA form, the CDR3 reads TGTGCCAGCAGTCAGGGCACTGAAGCTTTCTTT.